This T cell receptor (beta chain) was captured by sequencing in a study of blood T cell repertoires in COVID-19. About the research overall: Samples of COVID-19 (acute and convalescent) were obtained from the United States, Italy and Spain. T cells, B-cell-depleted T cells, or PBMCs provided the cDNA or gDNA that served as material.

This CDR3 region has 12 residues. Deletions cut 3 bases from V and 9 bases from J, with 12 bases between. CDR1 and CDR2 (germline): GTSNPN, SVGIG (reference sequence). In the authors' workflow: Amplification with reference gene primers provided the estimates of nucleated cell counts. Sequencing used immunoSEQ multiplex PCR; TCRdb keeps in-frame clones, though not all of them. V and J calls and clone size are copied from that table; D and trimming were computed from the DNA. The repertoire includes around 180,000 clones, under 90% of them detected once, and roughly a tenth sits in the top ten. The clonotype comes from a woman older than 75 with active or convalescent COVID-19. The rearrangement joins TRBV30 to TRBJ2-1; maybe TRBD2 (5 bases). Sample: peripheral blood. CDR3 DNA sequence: TGTGCCTGGAGACTTCGCGCGGGTGAGCAGTTCTTC. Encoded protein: CAWRLRAGEQFF.